The next 17 T cell receptor beta chains were all read from a single sample in a study of blood T cell repertoires in COVID-19. Clones were read by immunoSEQ multiplex PCR, and TCRdb kept only the in-frame ones, dropping some. The sample contains around 190,000 clones, around 83% of which appear only once. Sequencing was done on a sample of peripheral blood. The origin of the receptors is a human donor in a cohort sampled during active COVID-19.

The gene calls are TRBV7-2 and TRBJ2-1; 14 bases fit TRBD2. J lost 5 bases, V lost 1 base, and 1 base had no gene match. The V gene's germline CDR1 is SGHTA and CDR2 FQGNSA. CDR3 length: 16 amino acids. As DNA, the CDR3 is TGTGCCAGCAGCTTAGGACTAGCGGGGGGGGACAATGAGCAGTTCTTC. Translating it yields CASSLGLAGGDNEQFF.

The chain carries TRBV19 and TRBJ2-2, with TRBD2 identical over 8 bases. The CDR3 loop spans 16 amino acids. V lost 0 bases to trimming and J lost 6 bases; unmatched junction nucleotides: 6. Germline V lookup: CDR1 LNHDA, CDR2 SQIVND (reference sequence). The CDR3 DNA sequence: TGTGCCAGTAGTATAGAAGTTGGACTAGCTCCCGGGGAGCTGTTTTTT. Its protein product is CASSIEVGLAPGELFF.

The CDR3 region has the DNA TGTGCCAGCAGTTGGGCTAGCGGCTACAATGAGCAGTTCTTC. Encoded protein: CASSWASGYNEQFF. V and J are TRBV2 and TRBJ2-1; 7 bases agree with TRBD2. Germline V gene data show CDR1 as SNHLY and CDR2 as FYNNEI. There are 14 residues in the CDR3. The V and J ends lost 5 bases and 3 bases, in that order; junction bases with no gene match: 4.

The rearrangement joins TRBV14 to TRBJ1-3; 8 nucleotides match TRBD1. The germline CDR1 and CDR2 sequences are SGHDN and FVKESK. The CDR3 is 16 residues long. J lost 4 bases, V lost 4 bases, and 9 bases had no gene match. The CDR3: CASSRAPGGFGNTIYF. CDR3 in DNA: TGTGCCAGCAGCCGAGCTCCAGGGGGCTTCGGAAACACCATATATTTT.

This chain links TRBV6-1 with TRBJ2-1, with a tentative D call TRBD1 (6 bases). V was trimmed by 3 bases and J by 0 bases, leaving 9 bases between them. Germline values: CDR1 MNHNS, CDR2 SASEGT. The CDR3 spans 15 residues. Here the CDR3 reads CASSDGQSSYNEQFF. CDR3 in DNA: TGTGCCAGCAGTGATGGACAGAGCTCCTACAATGAGCAGTTCTTC.

This chain connects TRBV12-5 to TRBJ2-1; 10 bases fit TRBD2. The V segment lost 1 base and the J segment 0 bases; nucleotides outside the gene matches: 18. Germline lookup yields CDR1 LGHNT and CDR2 FRNRAP. This CDR3 region has 22 residues. In DNA form, the CDR3 reads TGTGCTAGTGGTTTGGCCACCTCCGGGACTAGCGTGTTTAAGAGCTCCTACAATGAGCAGTTCTTC. As protein: CASGLATSGTSVFKSSYNEQFF.

This clone was seen a single time. The gene calls are TRBV5-1 and TRBJ2-2, with TRBD1 matching over 9 bases. Germline CDR1 SGHRS, CDR2 YFSETQ. V shed 5 bases, J shed 2 bases, and the junction held 7 bases outside the gene matches. This CDR3 has 16 residues. The DNA of the CDR3 is TGCGCCAGCAGGTCGGACAGGGGCCTTAACACCGGGGAGCTGTTTTTT. Encoded protein: CASRSDRGLNTGELFF.

The genes are TRBV5-6 and TRBJ2-1, with 7 bases lining up with TRBD2. The junction had 15 bases not matched to a gene; V was cut back by 4 bases and J by 8 bases. Germline loops: CDR1 SGHDT, CDR2 YYEEEE. The CDR3 is 16 residues long. CDR3 coding DNA: TGTGCCAGCAGCCCCGACTCTTGGGCGGGAGACGATGAGCAGTTCTTC. It specifies CASSPDSWAGDDEQFF.

This chain connects TRBV9 to TRBJ2-3, with 7 bases matching TRBD2. V was pared by 2 bases and J by 0 bases, with 3 bases of the junction left unmatched. In germline, CDR1 is SGDLS, CDR2 YYNGEE. This CDR3 has 15 amino acids. In DNA form, the CDR3 reads TGTGCCAGCAGCGTTGGTAGCGGGAGCACAGATACGCAGTATTTT. This encodes CASSVGSGSTDTQYF.

This sequence joins TRBV19 and TRBJ1-6; 8 nucleotides align to TRBD1. Germline V CDR1 and CDR2: LNHDA, SQIVND (reference sequence). J gave up 8 bases and V 1 base, and 4 bases lay outside the gene matches. This CDR3 comprises 15 residues. The CDR3 loop is CASSIGGQGDSPLHF. CDR3 nucleotide sequence: TGTGCCAGTAGTATAGGAGGACAGGGCGATTCACCCCTCCACTTT.

The chain uses TRBV28 and TRBJ1-2; D unclear. The CDR3 totals 14 residues. Germline V gene lookup returns CDR1 MDHEN and CDR2 SYDVKM. Trimming removed 6 bases at V and 4 bases at J, with 15 bases between. As DNA, the CDR3 is TGTGCCAGCAGGCGACTTCGGCCAGTCTATGGCTACACCTTC. This encodes CASRRLRPVYGYTF.

The DNA of the CDR3 is TGTGCCAGCAGTGAAGCAGGGGGCAGGTCTAATGAAAAACTGTTTTTT. Amino acid sequence: CASSEAGGRSNEKLFF. The V call is TRBV6-1, the J call TRBJ1-4; 7 bases align to TRBD1. This CDR3 is built from 16 residues. Germline-derived CDR1 and CDR2 are MNHNS and SASEGT. V gave up 0 bases and J gave up 3 bases; unmatched junction bases: 4.

This clone has a single count. The chain joins TRBV18 to TRBJ2-7; 8 bases align to TRBD1. With 6 bases clipped from V and 3 bases from J, the junction kept 10 bases outside the gene matches. The CDR3 covers 15 residues. Germline values: CDR1 KGHSH, CDR2 LQKENI. CDR3 nucleotides: TGTGCCAGCTCTCGCGCGGACAGGGCAGGCTACGAGCAGTACTTC. Its translation is CASSRADRAGYEQYF.

The V gene is TRBV2, the J gene TRBJ1-5, with TRBD1 as a possible D gene (5 bases). V lost 4 bases and J lost 2, with 12 bases in between. The V gene's germline CDR1 is SNHLY and CDR2 FYNNEI. The CDR3 runs to 15 residues. The DNA for the CDR3 is TGTGCCAGCAGTGCTCAGGGCGGGGGCAATCAGCCCCAGCATTTT. It encodes CASSAQGGGNQPQHF.

CDR3 sequence: CASSPGQGLETQYF. For the CDR3, the DNA is TGTGCCAGCAGCCCCGGACAGGGTTTGGAGACCCAGTACTTC. The genes are TRBV6-5 and TRBJ2-5; 8 nucleotides agree with TRBD1. The CDR3 extends over 14 amino acids. V dropped 6 bases and J dropped 5; count of bases not matched to a gene: 8. Germline lookup yields CDR1 MNHEY and CDR2 SVGAGI.

The rearrangement links TRBV18 to TRBJ1-1, with 10 bases identical to TRBD1. Germline loops: CDR1 KGHSH, CDR2 LQKENI. V shed 4 bases, J shed 1 base, and the junction held 6 bases outside the gene matches. The CDR3 contains 16 residues. This CDR3 reads CASSLDRTGGNTEAFF. The CDR3 nucleotides read TGTGCCAGCTCACTTGATCGGACAGGGGGGAACACTGAAGCTTTCTTT.

The rearrangement uses TRBV7-9 and TRBJ2-5; a possible D gene is TRBD1 (6 bases). Trimming removed 5 bases from V and 3 bases from J, with 13 bases in between. Germline CDR1 reads SEHNR; CDR2 reads FQNEAQ (reference sequence). The CDR3 contains 14 residues. This CDR3 is CASSTKNREETQYF. CDR3 bases: TGTGCCAGCAGCACCAAAAACAGGGAAGAGACCCAGTACTTC.